This passage covers 15 T cell receptor beta chains from one sample sequenced in a study of cytomegalovirus exposure and HLA in healthy donors (dated by TCRdb to about 2017). The library came from the immunoSEQ multiplex PCR assay. A mixture of 60 forward primers for TCR Vbeta segments and 13 reverse primers for TCR Jbeta segments was used in the multiplex PCR. What TCRdb holds here is the immuneACCESS table cut down to in-frame rearrangements. Part of the clones is not present; checked against another copy, under half of the missing clones reflect an unresolved V gene, and the others are unexplained. In this sample the table shows approximately 150,000 clones, 77% of which occur a single time. The ten most abundant clones make up about 1.5% of the sample. Sequenced material: PBMCs. The receptors were sampled from a woman aged 25-40 years in good health and CMV-seropositive.

This clone has just one count. The V call is TRBV28, the J call TRBJ2-3; 16 bases align to TRBD2. From germline, CDR1 is MDHEN and CDR2 SYDVKM. This CDR3 spans 17 amino acids. J was trimmed by 3 bases and V by 5 bases; bases with no gene match: 5. The CDR3 DNA is TGTGCCAGCAGTGGGACTAGCGGGAGGGCCGTGACAGATACGCAGTATTTT. Translating it yields CASSGTSGRAVTDTQYF.

This chain joins TRBV6-1 and TRBJ1-2; D is unclear. The CDR3 is 12 amino acids. Trimming took off 3 bases at V and 2 bases at J, with 4 bases between the two ends. Per the germline V gene, CDR1 is MNHNS and CDR2 is SASEGT. The CDR3 DNA reads TGTGCCAGCAGTGACAGAAACTATGGCTACACCTTC. It is translated as CASSDRNYGYTF.

This clone came up a few times. The chain links TRBV5-4 to TRBJ1-4; no definite D call. The CDR3 extends over 14 amino acids. V lost 0 bases and J 8 bases, leaving 11 bases between the germline ends. Looked up from germline, CDR1 is SGHNT and CDR2 is YYREEE (reference sequence). The chain's CDR3 is CASSLDGGLEKLFF. DNA of the CDR3: TGTGCCAGCAGCTTGGACGGAGGTCTCGAAAAACTGTTTTTT.

The V call is TRBV9, the J call TRBJ2-3; TRBD2 aligns across 10 bases. Looked up from germline, CDR1 is SGDLS and CDR2 is YYNGEE. The CDR3 is made up of 18 amino acids. J gave up 2 bases and V 2 bases, and 11 bases lay outside the gene matches. The CDR3 nucleotides are TGTGCCAGCAGCGTTAGACTAGCGGGCATAGGATACACAGATACGCAGTATTTT. It is translated as CASSVRLAGIGYTDTQYF.

This chain joins TRBV29-1 and TRBJ1-1, with D tentatively TRBD1 (5 bases). V gave up 7 bases and J gave up 0 bases, with 15 bases separating them. This CDR3 contains 14 residues. Germline V gives CDR1 SQVTM, CDR2 ANQGSEA. The CDR3 spells CSARRGTMNTEAFF. The CDR3 nucleotides read TGCAGCGCCCGTCGGGGGACCATGAACACTGAAGCTTTCTTT.

The genes are TRBV28 and TRBJ1-1; 8 positions match TRBD1. The CDR3 has 15 amino acids. Germline loops: CDR1 MDHEN, CDR2 SYDVKM. Trimming at V came to 5 bases and at J to 0 bases, leaving 5 bases not matched to a gene. Here the CDR3 DNA reads TGTGCCAGCAGTCCCTGGACAGGGATGAACACTGAAGCTTTCTTT. Translating gives CASSPWTGMNTEAFF.

The DNA for the CDR3 is TGTGCCAGCAGCCAACCCCGAGGGGGGGGAGAGACCCAGTACTTC. This translates into CASSQPRGGGETQYF. The V gene is TRBV4-2, the J gene TRBJ2-5, with D perhaps TRBD2 (7 bases). Germline CDR1 LGHNA, CDR2 YNFKEQ. The CDR3 length is 15 residues. Trimming removed 2 bases from V and 4 bases from J, with 14 bases in between.

The table lists this clone with a few counts. This chain uses TRBV21-1 with TRBJ1-4; no DNA check was done on the table's D call, TRBD1. TRBV21-1 is a pseudogene segment. CDR3 length: 14 residues. The CDR3 protein is CASTGGGMRKKLFF. In nucleotides, the CDR3 is TGTGCCAGCACCGGTGGGGGCATGAGGAAAAAACTGTTTTTT.

The gene calls are TRBV25-1 and TRBJ2-2; D unclear. The V gene's germline CDR1 is MGHDK and CDR2 SYGVNS. The CDR3 extends over 15 amino acids. V was cut by 8 bases and J by 4 bases, with 17 bases left in between. Written as DNA, the CDR3 is TGTGCCAGCTCTCCTGCCTACGCGAGCACCGGGGAGCTGTTTTTT. It encodes CASSPAYASTGELFF.

The chain combines TRBV29-1 with TRBJ1-2; TRBD1 matches 7 bases. The CDR3 runs to 12 residues. J was trimmed by 3 bases and V by 2 bases; bases with no gene match: 0. CDR1 is SQVTM and CDR2 is ANQGSEA in the germline V gene. DNA for the CDR3: TGCAGCGTTGAAACAGGGGACTATGGCTACACCTTC. It yields the protein CSVETGDYGYTF.

The V and J genes are TRBV30 and TRBJ1-3; TRBD1 matches at 10 bases. The V gene's germline CDR1 is GTSNPN and CDR2 SVGIG (reference sequence). The CDR3 runs to 13 residues. V lost 5 bases and J lost 5; bases outside the gene matches: 3. The CDR3 loop reads CAWSTGGRNTIYF. CDR3 nucleotide sequence: TGTGCCTGGTCGACAGGGGGCAGAAACACCATATATTTT.

The V call is TRBV11-3, the J call TRBJ2-1, with D unclear. Germline loops: CDR1 SGHNT, CDR2 YENEEA. The CDR3 covers 14 residues. V lost 4 bases, J lost 5 bases, and 12 bases lay in between. This CDR3 is CASSSPDSDNEQFF. The CDR3 nucleotides read TGTGCCAGCAGCTCCCCCGACTCAGACAATGAGCAGTTCTTC.

This CDR3 reads CASSPRTSGHNEQFF. CDR3 DNA sequence: TGTGCCAGCAGCCCAAGGACTAGCGGGCACAATGAGCAGTTCTTC. The chain recombines TRBV11-3 with TRBJ2-1, with TRBD2 identical over 11 bases. The CDR3 totals 15 residues. Germline values: CDR1 SGHNT, CDR2 YENEEA. Trimming removed 5 bases from V and 5 bases from J; junction bases left unmatched: 5.

The rearrangement links TRBV30 to TRBJ1-2, with D maybe TRBD1 (6 bases). Trimming cost V 0 bases and J 6 bases, with 11 bases left between them. Per germline, CDR1 GTSNPN and CDR2 SVGIG (reference sequence). The CDR3 is 13 amino acids. CDR3 DNA: TGTGCCTGGAGTGTACACAGGGATGATGGCTACACCTTC. Translated, it gives CAWSVHRDDGYTF.

The J gene is TRBJ2-7, the V gene TRBV2; D call uncertain. The germline V and J ends were trimmed by 4 bases and 4 bases, with 5 bases remaining between them. This CDR3 comprises 11 residues. Germline loops: CDR1 SNHLY, CDR2 FYNNEI. The CDR3 bases are TGTGCCAGCAGTGTTCTTTACGAGCAGTACTTC. Translated, it gives CASSVLYEQYF.